This entry lists 19 T cell receptor beta chains sequenced from one sample in a study of siplizumab effects on memory and regulatory T cells. Sequencing used immunoSEQ multiplex PCR; TCRdb keeps in-frame clones, though not all of them. The repertoire holds about 50,000 clones, with about 93% as singletons. What was sequenced was CD8+ T cells sorted from blood. The source of these receptors is a human donor in good health.

The rearrangement links TRBV28 to TRBJ1-1; no reliable D call. This CDR3 is 16 amino acids long. Germline loops: CDR1 MDHEN, CDR2 SYDVKM. Between the trimmed V and J ends, which lost 5 bases and 6 bases, there was a span of 22 bases. The CDR3 loop is CASSTPFGARRAEAFF. DNA for the CDR3: TGTGCCAGCAGTACCCCCTTCGGAGCCCGGAGGGCTGAAGCTTTCTTT. The whole variable domain, filled in from reference TRBV28 and TRBJ1-1, reads DVKVTQSSRYLVKRTGEKVFLECVQDMDHENMFWYRQDPGLGLRLIYFSYDVKMKEKGDIPEGYSVSREKKERFSLILESASTNQTSMYLCASSTPFGARRAEAFFGQGTRLTVV.

The chain links TRBV28 to TRBJ2-3; 7 bases line up with TRBD2. V lost 3 bases and J lost 3; bases outside the gene matches: 6. The CDR3 is 15 amino acids. The germline V gene has CDR1 MDHEN and CDR2 SYDVKM. CDR3 coding DNA: TGTGCCAGCAGTTTCCGGGATAGCGGGACAGATACGCAGTATTTT. It translates to CASSFRDSGTDTQYF. The whole variable domain, filled in from reference TRBV28 and TRBJ2-3, reads DVKVTQSSRYLVKRTGEKVFLECVQDMDHENMFWYRQDPGLGLRLIYFSYDVKMKEKGDIPEGYSVSREKKERFSLILESASTNQTSMYLCASSFRDSGTDTQYFGPGTRLTVL.

This chain uses TRBV28 with TRBJ1-1; no clear D gene. Looked up from germline, CDR1 is MDHEN and CDR2 is SYDVKM. V was cut by 6 bases and J by 0 bases, with 8 bases left in between. The CDR3 sequence is 13 residues long. CDR3 sequence (DNA): TGTGCCAGCAGCAAAGAGGTGAACACTGAAGCTTTCTTT. Its translation: CASSKEVNTEAFF.

The chain couples TRBV5-6 to TRBJ2-3, with D possibly matching TRBD1 (5 bases). Per germline, CDR1 SGHDT and CDR2 YYEEEE. Trimming cost V 2 bases and J 6 bases, with 16 bases left between them. The CDR3 contains 15 residues. The CDR3 DNA sequence: TGTGCCAGCAGCTTTCCGCAGGGTCCGTTGGATACGCAGTATTTT. Its translation: CASSFPQGPLDTQYF. The full variable domain, rest sourced from reference TRBV5-6 and TRBJ2-3, is DAGVTQSPTHLIKTRGQQVTLRCSPKSGHDTVSWYQQALGQGPQFIFQYYEEEERQRGNFPDRFSGHQFPNYSSELNVNALLLGDSALYLCASSFPQGPLDTQYFGPGTRLTVL.

The chain uses TRBV27 and TRBJ2-7, with D tentatively TRBD1 (5 bases). The ends were cut back, 5 bases at V and 3 bases at J, with 14 bases in the middle. The length of the CDR3 is 14 residues. CDR1 and CDR2 from the germline V gene are MNHEY and SMNVEV (reference sequence). CDR3 region: CASSNLGVDYEQYF. For the CDR3, the DNA is TGTGCCAGCAGTAACCTAGGGGTCGACTACGAGCAGTACTTC.

The V and J genes are TRBV19 and TRBJ2-1, with D hard to call. Trimming took 2 bases from V and 6 from J, leaving 8 bases between them. Germline V CDR1 and CDR2: LNHDA, SQIVND (reference sequence). The CDR3 is 13 amino acids. The CDR3 is CASSILGGNEQFF. CDR3 bases: TGTGCCAGTAGTATATTGGGCGGCAATGAGCAGTTCTTC. Full variable domain (remainder filled in from reference TRBV19 and TRBJ2-1): DGGITQSPKYLFRKEGQNVTLSCEQNLNHDAMYWYRQDPGQGLRLIYYSQIVNDFQKGDIAEGYSVSREKKESFPLTVTSAQKNPTAFYLCASSILGGNEQFFGPGTRLTVL.

The rearrangement joins TRBV7-9 to TRBJ2-5; D gene uncertain. Per the germline V gene, CDR1 is SEHNR and CDR2 is FQNEAQ (reference sequence). V was clipped by 8 bases and J by 3 bases, with 10 bases between them. The CDR3 sequence is 12 residues long. CDR3 sequence reads: CASPAAEETQYF. CDR3 sequence (DNA): TGTGCCAGCCCCGCGGCAGAAGAGACCCAGTACTTC.

This chain uses TRBV6-5 with TRBJ1-2; weak D call: TRBD1 (5 bases). The CDR3 sequence is 15 residues long. V lost 2 bases to trimming and J lost 6 bases, with 16 bases between them. CDR1 MNHEY and CDR2 SVGAGI come from the germline V gene. CDR3 sequence (DNA): TGTGCCAGCAGTTACAAGCGCGGGGAAGGGGATGGCTACACCTTC. It specifies CASSYKRGEGDGYTF.

CDR3 sequence: CASSFRMGTGELFF. CDR3 nucleotides: TGTGCCAGCAGTTTTAGAATGGGCACCGGGGAGCTGTTTTTT. This chain uses TRBV11-3 with TRBJ2-2; D is uncertain. There are 14 residues in the CDR3. The V end lost 6 bases, the J end lost 4 bases, and 12 bases lay between the germline ends. Germline loops: CDR1 SGHNT, CDR2 YENEEA.

The chain employs TRBV10-2 and TRBJ2-7; TRBD2 matches at 12 bases. The CDR3 has 16 residues. V lost 8 bases to trimming and J lost 6 bases; unmatched junction nucleotides: 14. CDR1 WSHSY and CDR2 SAAADI come from the germline V gene. The DNA for the CDR3 is TGCGCCAGCGCACTACTAGCGGGAGGTCCTTGGGGCGAGCAGTACTTC. Translating it yields CASALLAGGPWGEQYF.

This sequence joins TRBV5-1 and TRBJ2-3; D not resolved. The CDR3 loop spans 16 amino acids. Germline CDR1 reads SGHRS; CDR2 reads YFSETQ. The V and J ends lost 7 bases and 0 bases respectively, with 18 bases between them. The CDR3 nucleotides are TGCGCCAGCGACATGGACGGCTTCTCTAGCACAGATACGCAGTATTTT. It encodes CASDMDGFSSTDTQYF.

The chain recombines TRBV14 with TRBJ1-2; possibly TRBD1 for D (5 bases). Per the germline V gene, CDR1 is SGHDN and CDR2 is FVKESK. The CDR3 extends over 15 amino acids. The ends were cut back, 5 bases at V and 0 bases at J, with 13 bases in the middle. The CDR3 DNA reads as TGTGCCAGCAGCTCCAGGGAGGGAGCTAACTATGGCTACACCTTC. Translating gives CASSSREGANYGYTF.

This chain uses TRBV5-4 with TRBJ2-2; 8 bases are shared with TRBD2. This CDR3 contains 14 residues. Germline V gene sequence: CDR1 SGHNT, CDR2 YYREEE (reference sequence). With V trimmed by 6 bases and J by 6 bases, 7 bases remained unmatched. The CDR3 here is CASNSGGVAGELFF. DNA for the CDR3: TGTGCCAGCAATTCGGGGGGGGTCGCCGGGGAGCTGTTTTTT.

In its sample, this clone was seen once. CDR3 region: CARGEPSYNEQFF. The CDR3 bases are TGTGCCAGGGGGGAGCCCTCCTACAATGAGCAGTTCTTC. The chain recombines TRBV2 with TRBJ2-1, with D perhaps assigned TRBD1 or TRBD2 (5 bases each). The V end lost 9 bases, the J end lost 0 bases, and 9 bases lay between the germline ends. Germline assignment: CDR1 SNHLY and CDR2 FYNNEI. The CDR3 length is 13 residues.

The chain couples TRBV4-1 to TRBJ2-2, with D hard to call. Per germline, CDR1 MGHRA and CDR2 YSYEKL. With 1 base removed from V and 6 bases from J, the gap between germline ends came to 6 bases. The CDR3 sequence is 13 residues long. The CDR3 coding sequence is TGCGCCAGCAGCCAAGTTCGGGCCGGGGAGCTGTTTTTT. Its protein is CASSQVRAGELFF.

This clone has more than one count but fewer than ten. The J gene is TRBJ2-6, the V gene TRBV4-2, with D maybe TRBD2 (6 bases). CDR1 and CDR2 from the germline V gene are LGHNA and YNFKEQ. The CDR3 length is 16 residues. V was clipped by 0 bases and J by 2 bases, with 8 bases between them. In DNA form, the CDR3 reads TGTGCCAGCAGCCAAGATCGGGGGACTGGGGCCAACGTCCTGACTTTC. Residues: CASSQDRGTGANVLTF.

V is TRBV19 and J is TRBJ1-2; TRBD1 might be the D (5 bases). Looked up from germline, CDR1 is LNHDA and CDR2 is SQIVND (reference sequence). The CDR3 loop spans 15 amino acids. V lost 2 bases, J lost 4 bases, and 14 bases lay in between. This CDR3 reads CASSIRGPAGYGYTF. The DNA for the CDR3 is TGTGCCAGTAGTATAAGGGGCCCGGCGGGCTATGGCTACACCTTC.

This clone was seen more than once but under ten times. This chain joins TRBV7-2 and TRBJ2-5; 7 bases match TRBD2. V shed 2 bases and J 2 bases; nucleotides not matched to a gene: 5. This CDR3 spans 15 amino acids. The germline V gene encodes CDR1 SGHTA and CDR2 FQGNSA. CDR3 nucleotides: TGTGCCAGCAGCTTAAGGGAGCGGGGTCAAGAGACCCAGTACTTC. Residues: CASSLRERGQETQYF.

V is TRBV7-2 and J is TRBJ2-7, with D possibly being TRBD1 (5 bases). Germline V gives CDR1 SGHTA, CDR2 FQGNSA. V gave up 1 base and J gave up 3 bases, with 7 bases separating them. The CDR3 spans 13 residues. CDR3 sequence reads: CASSLVQDYEQYF. CDR3 nucleotide sequence: TGTGCCAGCAGCTTAGTACAGGACTACGAGCAGTACTTC.